This T cell receptor (beta chain) was sequenced during a study of blood T cells in healthy people across ages (dated by TCRdb to about 2015). Looking at the study overall: In model experiments, roughly one uniquely barcoded TCR beta cDNA molecule per two T cells was captured by template switching. The donors were split into four age groups: young (average about 15 years), middle-aged (about 40), aged (more than 60) and long-lived (roughly 88). To avoid experimental bias, donors of different ages were randomly spread across the sequencing lanes. Two additional independent replicas of 1 million unique cDNA reads from the same blood draw were analyzed for two donors (one aged 18 to 30 and one aged 80 or older). The study measured age-related changes in TCR beta repertoire diversity using deep sequencing normalized with unique cDNA molecular identifiers. On the study overall, not on this receptor specifically: Estimates of total diversity based on one million sequenced T cells were considered lower bounds and underestimates. Observed TCR beta diversity per million T cells fell roughly linearly with age, and a significant reduction was already apparent by age around 39. A strong correlation was found between observed TCR beta diversity and the percentage of naive T cells measured by flow cytometry. Since profiling was done on bulk unsorted PBMCs, naive and antigen-experienced compartments could not be conclusively compared. Because the CMV infection status of the donors was unknown, age-related changes in expanded clonotypes may potentially have been confounded. The long-lived group showed more naive CD4+ T cells, fewer expanded clones and increased TCR diversity than the aged group, suggesting age selection.

With regard to this clonotype: Its specific antigen is unknown. No base quality values were provided; no much bigger clone lies one nucleotide off.

Libraries were constructed by 5' RACE. The reads were generated on an Illumina HiSeq 2500. A second roughly 7 to 11 cycle PCR used a sample-barcoded 5' primer and a J-beta primer mix. A unique molecular identifier was introduced onto each TCR beta cDNA molecule by a template-switch 5' adaptor carrying 12 random nucleotides. At least 2.5 million CDR3-containing paired-end reads were obtained from each sample. All of the RNA was converted into first-strand cDNA using the Mint cDNA synthesis kit, with a TRBC-specific oligonucleotide serving as the primer. Following uracil-DNA glycosylase treatment, all cDNA underwent a first 18-cycle PCR with the universal primers M1SS and BC2_uni_R. The source study handled its data this way. For normalization, 1 million high-quality reads, each with a distinct molecular identifier, were randomly selected from each sample. Reads with shared molecular identifiers were discarded instead of being binned into consensus sequences. MiTCR, set to a Q25 quality threshold and the strictest error-elimination algorithm, was used for CDR3 identification, clonotype clustering and error correction. Lower-bound total TCR beta diversity was estimated with a nonparametric unseen species model using Euler transformation. Starting from the raw public reads, TCRdb applied fastp trimming at Q25, assembled clones with MiXCR and retained in-frame beta chains. Rows matching on CDR3 protein sequence are summarized as one entry with the most common DNA and genes. TCRdb's processing, not the authors' own work, is the source of the V and J calls. This sample holds about 1.6 million distinct CDR3 sequences; roughly a third were observed only once. About 11% of the sample lies in the top ten.

Donors were 30 to 45 systemically healthy Caucasian individuals from Russia aged roughly 6 to 100 years. Ten milliliters of peripheral blood were drawn from each donor into EDTA-treated Vacutainer tubes. Ficoll-Paque density-gradient centrifugation was used to isolate PBMCs, with at least 6.5 million obtained per sample. Total RNA was extracted from PBMCs with Trizol reagent, with at least 5.5 micrograms obtained per sample. Naive CD45RAhigh/CD27high T cell percentages were measured by flow cytometry on a PBMC aliquot from every donor. The germline V gene yields ENHRY for CDR1 and SYGVKD for CDR2. The germline V and J ends show losses of 0 bases and 5 bases respectively, and no gene match explains 3 bases of the junction. The CDR3 measures 17 amino acids from cysteine to phenylalanine. Of all the DNA, just the CDR3 is kept, 51 bases in frame from base 1.

This receptor was taken from a woman aged 25 to 45 in good health. Sequenced input: blood. The chain is made from TRBV10-3 and TRBJ2-1; 14 middle bases align to TRBD2. The CDR3 has the sequence CAISESGGLAGDNEQFF. The DNA sequence follows: TGTGCCATCAGTGAGTCGGGGGGACTAGCGGGAGACAATGAGCAGTTCTTC.